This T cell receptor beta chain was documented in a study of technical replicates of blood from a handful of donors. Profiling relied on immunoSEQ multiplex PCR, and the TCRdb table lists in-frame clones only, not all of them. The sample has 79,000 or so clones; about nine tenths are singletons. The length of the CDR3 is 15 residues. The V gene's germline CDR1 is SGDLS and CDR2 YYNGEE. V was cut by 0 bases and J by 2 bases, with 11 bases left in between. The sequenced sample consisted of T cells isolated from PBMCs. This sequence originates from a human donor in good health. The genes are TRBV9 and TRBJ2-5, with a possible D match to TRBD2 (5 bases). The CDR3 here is CASSVGDTRQETQYF. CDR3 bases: TGTGCCAGCAGCGTAGGCGACACTAGACAAGAGACCCAGTACTTC.